This is a list of T cell receptor beta chains from one sample in a study of OX40 agonist ivuxolimab in advanced cancers. Sequencing was performed with immunoSEQ multiplex PCR; in TCRdb, only in-frame clones are kept and a portion is missing. The top ten clones hold around 0.35% of a sample with about 59,000 clones, 80% to 90% of them seen once. Sample: CD4+ or CD8+ T cells sorted from blood, taken in a trial of the OX40 agonist ivuxolimab. The receptors derive from an adult with an advanced solid tumor such as melanoma, head and neck, liver or kidney cancer. CDR3s include the opening cysteine and the closing phenylalanine or tryptophan. Each record gives: J gene, V gene, clone size, D gene, CDR3 DNA, CDR3 protein. D genes are given only for firm matches. Size values are once, few and many counts, or a class for expanded clones, and some rows have none.

TRBJ2-3 | TRBV19 | NA | NA | TGTGCCAGTACCCCTGGGAGCCCACCCACAGATACGCAGTATTTT | CASTPGSPPTDTQYF
TRBJ2-5 | TRBV5-4 | NA | TRBD2 | TGTGCCAGCAGTCCGACTAGCGGGGGGAGGGAGACCCAGTACTTC | CASSPTSGGRETQYF
TRBJ1-1 | TRBV28 | NA | NA | TGTGCCAGCAAGGGGTTACGAAAGACGGAAGCTTTCTTT | CASKGLRKTEAFF
TRBJ2-2 | TRBV6-6 | once | NA | TGTGCCAGCAGTTATCATAGCGGGGAGCTGTTTTTT | CASSYHSGELFF
TRBJ1-5 | TRBV12-5 | NA | TRBD1 | TGTGCTAGTGGTTTGGTACGTATCTACCTCGGACAGGGGGCGGATCAGCCCCAGCATTTT | CASGLVRIYLGQGADQPQHF
TRBJ2-7 | TRBV6-6 | once | NA | TGTGCCAGCAGTTACAGGGCGACCTACGAGCAGTACTTC | CASSYRATYEQYF
TRBJ1-5 | TRBV2 | NA | NA | TGTGCCAGCTTACCGGGCCTCAATCAGCCCCAGCATTTT | CASLPGLNQPQHF
TRBJ1-2 | TRBV13 | NA | TRBD1 | TGTGCCAGCAGCTCCTTTGACCGACAGGGGGCGCCTGAGGGCTACACCTTC | CASSSFDRQGAPEGYTF
TRBJ1-6 | TRBV6-5 | NA | TRBD1 | TGTGCCAGCAGTTGGACAGGGGGCAATTCACCCCTCCACTTT | CASSWTGGNSPLHF
TRBJ2-7 | TRBV27 | NA | TRBD2 | TGTGCCAGCAGTTTATCCCAACTAGCGGCTCAGTACTTC | CASSLSQLAAQYF
TRBJ2-7 | TRBV29-1 | NA | NA | TGCAGCGTTGACGACTACGATACCTACGAGCAGTACTTC | CSVDDYDTYEQYF
TRBJ1-5 | TRBV5-1 | once | NA | TGCGCCAGCAGCCCAACGGACAGATTAAATCAGCCCCAGCATTTT | CASSPTDRLNQPQHF
TRBJ1-1 | TRBV7-6 | NA | NA | TGTGCCAGCAGCTTAGCGGGAAACACTGAAGCTTTCTTT | CASSLAGNTEAFF
TRBJ2-7 | TRBV6-6 | NA | NA | TGTGCCAGCAGTTACTCTACGGACTACGAGCAGTACTTC | CASSYSTDYEQYF
TRBJ1-2 | TRBV7-8 | NA | TRBD1 | TGTGCCAGCAGCTTACAAGGACAGGCGTCCTATGGCTACACCTTC | CASSLQGQASYGYTF
TRBJ2-7 | TRBV9 | NA | TRBD2 | TGTGCCAGCAGCGCCGGGACTAGCGGGGGGTACTACGAGCAGTACTTC | CASSAGTSGGYYEQYF
TRBJ2-5 | TRBV6-5 | NA | NA | TGTGCCAGCAGTTACTCCCCCCGGGGGACCCAGTACTTC | CASSYSPRGTQYF
TRBJ2-3 | TRBV5-6 | NA | NA | TGTGCCAGCAGCTCACTAGCAGCTAGCACAGATACGCAGTATTTT | CASSSLAASTDTQYF
TRBJ1-6 | TRBV11-2 | once | NA | TGTGCCAGCAGCCCCGCTTTCGGGGTACATAATTCACCCCTCCACTTT | CASSPAFGVHNSPLHF
TRBJ2-5 | TRBV6-6 | NA | NA | TGTGCCAGCAGTACGACGGGTGGGGGAGAAGAGACCCAGTACTTC | CASSTTGGGEETQYF
TRBJ2-7 | TRBV7-8 | NA | NA | TGTGCCAGCAGCTCCTGGCTCAGACACGAGCAGTACTTC | CASSSWLRHEQYF
TRBJ1-5 | TRBV18 | NA | NA | TGTGCCAGCTCGGGAATAGGACAAATAAATCAGCCCCAGCATTTT | CASSGIGQINQPQHF
TRBJ2-7 | TRBV5-6 | NA | NA | TGTGCCAGCAGCCGGATGGAGGGGTACGAGCAGTACTTC | CASSRMEGYEQYF
TRBJ1-5 | TRBV30 | NA | NA | TGTGCCTGGAGTGGGGCAAACAGCAATCAGCCCCAGCATTTT | CAWSGANSNQPQHF